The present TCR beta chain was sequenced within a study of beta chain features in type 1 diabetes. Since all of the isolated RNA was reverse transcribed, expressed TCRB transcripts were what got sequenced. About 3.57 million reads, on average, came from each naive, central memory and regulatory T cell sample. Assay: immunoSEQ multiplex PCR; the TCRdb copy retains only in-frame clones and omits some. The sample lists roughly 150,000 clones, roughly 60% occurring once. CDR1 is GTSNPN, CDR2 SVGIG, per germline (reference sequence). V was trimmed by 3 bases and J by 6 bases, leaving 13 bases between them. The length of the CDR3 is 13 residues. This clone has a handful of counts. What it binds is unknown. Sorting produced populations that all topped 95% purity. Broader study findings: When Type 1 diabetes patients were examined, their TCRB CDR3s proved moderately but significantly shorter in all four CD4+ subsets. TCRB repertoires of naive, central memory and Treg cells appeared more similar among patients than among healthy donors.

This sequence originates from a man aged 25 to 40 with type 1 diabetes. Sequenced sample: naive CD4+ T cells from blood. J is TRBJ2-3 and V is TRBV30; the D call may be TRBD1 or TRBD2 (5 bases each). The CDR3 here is CAWRLWGSDTQYF. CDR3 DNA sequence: TGTGCCTGGAGACTCTGGGGGTCGGATACGCAGTATTTT.